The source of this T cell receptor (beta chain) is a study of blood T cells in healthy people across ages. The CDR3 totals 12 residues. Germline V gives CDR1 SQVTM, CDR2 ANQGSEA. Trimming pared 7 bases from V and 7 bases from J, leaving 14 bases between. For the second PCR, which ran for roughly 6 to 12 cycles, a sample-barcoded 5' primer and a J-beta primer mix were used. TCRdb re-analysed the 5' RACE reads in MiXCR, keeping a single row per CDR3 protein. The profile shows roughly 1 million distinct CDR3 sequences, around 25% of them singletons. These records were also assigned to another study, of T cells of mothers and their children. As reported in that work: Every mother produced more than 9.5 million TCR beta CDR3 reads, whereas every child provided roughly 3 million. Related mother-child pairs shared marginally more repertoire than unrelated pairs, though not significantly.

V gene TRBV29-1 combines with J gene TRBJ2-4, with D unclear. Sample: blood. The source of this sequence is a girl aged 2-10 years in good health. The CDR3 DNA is TGCAGCGGGACCGGGTCAAGCAACATTCAGTACTTC. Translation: CSGTGSSNIQYF.